The 14 T cell receptor beta chains presented below share a single source sample, sequenced in a study of Ad26.COV2.S vaccination and SARS-CoV-2 variants. The assay was immunoSEQ multiplex PCR, and TCRdb's table has in-frame clones only and misses some. This sample yields roughly 410,000 clones, of which roughly four fifths are seen a single time; around 7.3% belongs to the top ten. Regarding treatment: 15 to 20 received Ad26.COV2.S at low or high dose, single or two shots; about 5 received placebo; per-sample allocation not given. Samples came from day 63 after the first vaccine or placebo injection. Sequences were derived from peripheral blood, sampled in a trial of Ad26.COV2.S vaccine versus placebo. The source is a person between 18 and 60 years old who received the Ad26.COV2.S COVID-19 vaccine or a placebo.

This clone was seen just once. V and J are TRBV6-5 and TRBJ1-6; the match to TRBD1 covers 9 bases. The junction had 0 bases not matched to a gene; V was cut back by 2 bases and J by 4 bases. This CDR3 region has 15 residues. Per germline, CDR1 MNHEY and CDR2 SVGAGI. CDR3 in DNA: TGTGCCAGCAGTTACGACAGGGGGTATAATTCACCCCTCCACTTT. Translating gives CASSYDRGYNSPLHF.

V gene TRBV5-1 combines with J gene TRBJ2-1, with TRBD1 matching over 8 bases. Germline V gives CDR1 SGHRS, CDR2 YFSETQ. This CDR3 comprises 14 residues. Trimming took 4 bases from V and 2 from J; bases not matched to a gene: 2. The CDR3, as DNA: TGCGCCAGCAGCCCGGGACAGGCCTACAATGAGCAGTTCTTC. It is translated as CASSPGQAYNEQFF.

The rearrangement joins TRBV5-6 to TRBJ1-2; no firm D call. In germline, CDR1 is SGHDT, CDR2 YYEEEE. CDR3 length equals 14 residues. V was pared by 4 bases and J by 3 bases, with 13 bases between. The CDR3 here is CASSPVGSYYGYTF. CDR3 nucleotides: TGTGCCAGCAGCCCGGTGGGGAGTTACTATGGCTACACCTTC.

This clone occurred a few times. The gene calls are TRBV27 and TRBJ1-1; tentatively, D is TRBD1 (5 bases). Germline V gene sequence: CDR1 MNHEY, CDR2 SMNVEV (reference sequence). The CDR3 is 12 amino acids. The V end lost 4 bases, the J end lost 6 bases, and 9 bases lay between the germline ends. CDR3 in amino acids: CASSSSGSEAFF. CDR3 nucleotides: TGTGCCAGCAGTTCCTCAGGGTCTGAAGCTTTCTTT.

CDR3 nucleotide sequence: TGCAGCGTCGCCACCGGGACATTTGCCTACGAGCAGTACTTC. This translates into CSVATGTFAYEQYF. V gene TRBV29-1 combines with J gene TRBJ2-7; perhaps TRBD1 as D (6 bases). Germline V gives CDR1 SQVTM, CDR2 ANQGSEA. The CDR3 has 14 amino acids. V gave up 6 bases and J gave up 2 bases, with 17 bases separating them.

This chain links TRBV7-8 with TRBJ2-1; TRBD2 agrees at 15 bases. Germline V lookup: CDR1 SGHVS, CDR2 FQNEAQ. Unmatched junction bases numbered 5, after V lost 5 bases and J lost 6 bases. The CDR3 is 16 amino acids. The CDR3 is CASSRWTSGGANEQFF. The CDR3 DNA reads as TGTGCCAGCAGCCGATGGACTAGCGGGGGGGCCAATGAGCAGTTCTTC.

Of note for this clone: In the same sample, other DNA sequences code for this CDR3. The rearrangement links TRBV5-6 to TRBJ1-2, with D tentatively TRBD1 (6 bases). V was clipped by 1 base and J by 2 bases, with 9 bases between them. The germline V gene encodes CDR1 SGHDT and CDR2 YYEEEE. The CDR3 is 14 residues long. CDR3 sequence reads: CASSLLQGNYGYTF. The CDR3 bases are TGTGCCAGCAGCTTGTTACAGGGAAACTATGGCTACACCTTC. The full variable domain, completed using reference TRBV5-6 and TRBJ1-2, is DAGVTQSPTHLIKTRGQQVTLRCSPKSGHDTVSWYQQALGQGPQFIFQYYEEEERQRGNFPDRFSGHQFPNYSSELNVNALLLGDSALYLCASSLLQGNYGYTFGSGTRLTVV.

This clone was recorded a few times. The chain combines TRBV6-5 with TRBJ1-6, with unresolved D. This CDR3 is built from 14 residues. V lost 2 bases and J lost 5, with 7 bases in between. Germline values: CDR1 MNHEY, CDR2 SVGAGI. This chain's CDR3 is CASSYRENNSPLHF. The CDR3 bases are TGTGCCAGCAGTTACAGGGAAAATAATTCACCCCTCCACTTT.

The chain carries TRBV11-3 and TRBJ2-3, with 7 bases identical to TRBD2. Germline lookup yields CDR1 SGHNT and CDR2 YENEEA. Trimming took 5 bases from V and 1 from J; bases not matched to a gene: 9. The CDR3 covers 16 residues. CDR3 protein: CASSPTSRWGTDTQYF. DNA for the CDR3: TGTGCCAGCAGCCCGACTAGCCGTTGGGGCACAGATACGCAGTATTTT.

The V and J genes are TRBV6-5 and TRBJ1-1; D gene unclear. From germline, CDR1 is MNHEY and CDR2 SVGAGI. The CDR3 runs to 15 residues. V lost 5 bases and J 5 bases, leaving 18 bases between the germline ends. The DNA of the CDR3 is TGTGCCAGCAGTACCCCGGCCAAACCGGGGACTGAAGCTTTCTTT. Translated, it gives CASSTPAKPGTEAFF.

The chain has TRBV12-3 or TRBV12-4 and TRBJ2-1; D gene ambiguous. CDR3 size: 12 residues. Trimming cost V 5 bases and J 11 bases, with 13 bases left between them. The CDR3 DNA is TGTGCCAGCAGTCCTCAGCCCACTCAGCAGTTCTTC. It yields the protein CASSPQPTQQFF.

This chain joins TRBV13 and TRBJ2-5; no reliable D call. Germline V gene data show CDR1 as PRHDT and CDR2 as FYEKMQ (reference sequence). V was pared by 7 bases and J by 3 bases, with 12 bases between. This CDR3 is built from 13 residues. The CDR3 protein is CASKASVEETQYF. The CDR3 DNA sequence: TGTGCCAGCAAGGCCTCGGTGGAAGAGACCCAGTACTTC.

The chain combines TRBV18 with TRBJ2-1, with D possibly being TRBD1 (7 bases). Germline assignment: CDR1 KGHSH and CDR2 LQKENI. This CDR3 has 15 residues. The V end was cut by 3 bases, the J end by 10 bases, with 19 bases between. CDR3 nucleotide sequence: TGTGCCAGCTCACCCCTGACCAGGGGGGCTGGGGAGCAGTTCTTC. This encodes CASSPLTRGAGEQFF.

This chain joins TRBV10-3 and TRBJ2-3, with TRBD2 as a possible D gene (5 bases). This CDR3 has 12 amino acids. Germline CDR1 ENHRY, CDR2 SYGVKD. V was cut by 5 bases and J by 5 bases, with 8 bases left in between. CDR3 bases: TGTGCCATCAGTAGAGGAGGAGATACGCAGTATTTT. It encodes CAISRGGDTQYF.